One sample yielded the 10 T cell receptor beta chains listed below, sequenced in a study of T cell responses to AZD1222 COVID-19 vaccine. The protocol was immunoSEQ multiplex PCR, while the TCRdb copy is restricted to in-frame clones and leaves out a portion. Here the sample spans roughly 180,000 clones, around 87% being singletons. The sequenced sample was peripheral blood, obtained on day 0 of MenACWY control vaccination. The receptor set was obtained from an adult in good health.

The CDR3 is CASSLSSVGELFF. Here the CDR3 DNA reads TGTGCCAGCAGTTTATCGAGTGTCGGGGAGCTGTTTTTT. The V gene is TRBV27, the J gene TRBJ2-2; no clear D. The germline V gene encodes CDR1 MNHEY and CDR2 SMNVEV (reference sequence). The ends were cut back, 0 bases at V and 7 bases at J, with 6 bases in the middle. The CDR3 consists of 13 residues.

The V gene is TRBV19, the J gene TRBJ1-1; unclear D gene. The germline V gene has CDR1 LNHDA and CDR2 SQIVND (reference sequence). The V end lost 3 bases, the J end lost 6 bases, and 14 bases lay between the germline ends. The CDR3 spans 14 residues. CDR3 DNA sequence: TGTGCCAGTAGTATGATAGGGAGAAAGGCTGAAGCTTTCTTT. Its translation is CASSMIGRKAEAFF.

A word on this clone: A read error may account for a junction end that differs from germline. The CDR3, as DNA: TGTGCCAGCAGAGGACGGAGCGGGATGAACTTC. It is translated as CASRGRSGMNF. This chain connects TRBV2 to TRBJ2-4, with 7 nucleotides matching TRBD2. Germline V gene lookup returns CDR1 SNHLY and CDR2 FYNNEI. The CDR3 runs to 11 residues.

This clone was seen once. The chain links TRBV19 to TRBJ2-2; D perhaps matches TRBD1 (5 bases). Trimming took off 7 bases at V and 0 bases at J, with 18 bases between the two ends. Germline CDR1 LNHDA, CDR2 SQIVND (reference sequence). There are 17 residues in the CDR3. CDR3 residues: CASTTKSRRANTGELFF. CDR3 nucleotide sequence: TGTGCCAGTACCACCAAGAGCCGCAGGGCGAACACCGGGGAGCTGTTTTTT.

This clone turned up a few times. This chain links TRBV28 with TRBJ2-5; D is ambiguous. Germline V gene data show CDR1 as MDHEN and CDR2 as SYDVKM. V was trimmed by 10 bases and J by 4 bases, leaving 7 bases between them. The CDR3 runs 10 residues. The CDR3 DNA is TGTGCCACCTCAGGAGAGACCCAGTACTTC. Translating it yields CATSGETQYF.

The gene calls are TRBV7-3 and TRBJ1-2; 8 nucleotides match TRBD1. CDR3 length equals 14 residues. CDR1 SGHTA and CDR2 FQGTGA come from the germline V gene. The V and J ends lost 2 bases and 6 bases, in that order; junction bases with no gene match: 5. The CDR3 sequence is CASSLGQGGHGYTF. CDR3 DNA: TGTGCCAGCAGCTTAGGACAGGGCGGCCATGGCTACACCTTC. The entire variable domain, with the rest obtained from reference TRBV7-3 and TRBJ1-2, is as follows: GAGVSQTPSNKVTEKGKYVELRCDPISGHTALYWYRQSLGQGPEFLIYFQGTGAADDSGLPNDRFFAVRPEGSVSTLKIQRTERGDSAVYLCASSLGQGGHGYTFGSGTRLTVV.

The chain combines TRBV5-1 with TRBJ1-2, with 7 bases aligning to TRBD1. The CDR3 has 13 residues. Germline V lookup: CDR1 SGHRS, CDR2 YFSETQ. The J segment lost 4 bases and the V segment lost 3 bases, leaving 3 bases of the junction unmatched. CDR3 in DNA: TGCGCCAGCAGCTACGACAGGGTCTATGGCTACACCTTC. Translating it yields CASSYDRVYGYTF.

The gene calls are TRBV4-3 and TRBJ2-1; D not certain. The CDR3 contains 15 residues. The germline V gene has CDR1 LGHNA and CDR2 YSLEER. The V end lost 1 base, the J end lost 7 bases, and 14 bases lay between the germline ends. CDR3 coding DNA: TGCGCCAGCAGCCAAGCAGGTTTTGCCCTGAATGAGCAGTTCTTC. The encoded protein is CASSQAGFALNEQFF.

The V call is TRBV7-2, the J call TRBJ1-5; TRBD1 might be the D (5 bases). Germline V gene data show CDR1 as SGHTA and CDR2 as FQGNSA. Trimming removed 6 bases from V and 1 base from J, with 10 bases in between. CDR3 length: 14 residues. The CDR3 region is CASRLGPSNQPQHF. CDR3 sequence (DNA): TGTGCCAGCAGGTTGGGGCCCAGCAATCAGCCCCAGCATTTT. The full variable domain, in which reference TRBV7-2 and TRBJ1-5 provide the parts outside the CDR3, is GAGVSQSPSNKVTEKGKDVELRCDPISGHTALYWYRQSLGQGLEFLIYFQGNSAPDKSGLPSDRFSAERTGGSVSTLTIQRTQQEDSAVYLCASRLGPSNQPQHFGDGTRLSIL.

CDR3 protein: CASSQGGVDRRVQPQHF. In DNA form, the CDR3 reads TGTGCCAGCAGCCAAGGGGGGGTAGACAGGAGGGTTCAGCCCCAGCATTTT. The rearrangement uses TRBV3-1 (or the pseudogene TRBV3-2) and TRBJ1-5; D is possibly TRBD1 (6 bases). Looked up from germline, CDR1 is LGHDT and CDR2 is YNNKEL (reference sequence). V was trimmed by 1 base and J by 6 bases, leaving 19 bases between them. The CDR3 runs to 17 residues.